A selection of T cell receptor beta chains follows, all from one sample in a study of cytomegalovirus exposure and HLA in healthy donors. TCRdb keeps only in-frame clones here, not all; method: immunoSEQ multiplex PCR. The sample records 60,000 or so clones, about 90% being singletons. The sample taken for sequencing was PBMCs. The receptors were sampled from a woman aged 18-29 years in good health and CMV-seronegative. CDR3s include the opening cysteine and the closing phenylalanine or tryptophan. The order of the fields is J gene, clone size, V gene, D gene, CDR3 protein, CDR3 DNA. The D gene is left open where the match is weak. Part of the rows lack a size; the others show once, few, many or a class for expanded clones.

>TRBJ2-4|-|TRBV15|TRBD1
CATSPTGRDIQYF
TGTGCCACCAGCCCGACAGGGAGAGACATTCAGTACTTC
>TRBJ2-2|-|TRBV18|TRBD2
CASSSPSGSRTGELFF
TGTGCCAGCTCATCCCCTAGCGGGAGTCGAACCGGGGAGCTGTTTTTT
>TRBJ2-7|-|TRBV28|-
CASREGAEQYF
TGTGCCAGCAGGGAAGGGGCTGAGCAGTACTTC
>TRBJ2-7|-|TRBV28|-
CASSSPGSSYEQYF
TGTGCCAGCAGTTCCCCGGGGAGCTCCTACGAGCAGTACTTC
>TRBJ1-6|few|TRBV6-4|TRBD1
CASSTTGDSNSPLHF
TGTGCCAGCAGTACAACCGGGGACAGTAATTCACCCCTCCACTTT
>TRBJ2-7|-|TRBV5-1|-
CASSLAVHYEQYF
TGCGCCAGCAGCTTGGCCGTACACTACGAGCAGTACTTC
>TRBJ1-2|-|TRBV9|-
CASSVGPNGGVYGGYTF
TGTGCCAGCAGCGTAGGCCCCAATGGGGGGGTTTACGGCGGCTACACCTTC
>TRBJ2-4|-|TRBV7-9|-
CASSSTENIQYF
TGTGCCAGCAGCTCCACTGAAAACATTCAGTACTTC
>TRBJ2-1|-|TRBV2|-
CASTSWGPNEQFF
TGTGCCAGCACCAGCTGGGGGCCCAATGAGCAGTTCTTC
>TRBJ1-2|-|TRBV2|TRBD1
CARLGQITNYGYTF
TGTGCCAGATTGGGACAGATAACTAACTATGGCTACACCTTC
>TRBJ2-1|-|TRBV6-1|-
CASRPGVAGEQFF
TGTGCCAGCAGACCGGGAGTAGCAGGCGAGCAGTTCTTC
>TRBJ2-3|-|TRBV6-1|TRBD2
CASSEERGGTDTQYF
TGTGCCAGCAGTGAAGAGCGGGGGGGCACAGATACGCAGTATTTT
>TRBJ1-4|-|TRBV4-1|-
CASSQLMGRKNEKLFF
TGCGCCAGCAGCCAATTGATGGGGCGTAAGAATGAAAAACTGTTTTTT
>TRBJ2-5|-|TRBV27|-
CASSLSVSQETQYF
TGTGCCAGCAGTTTATCCGTATCCCAAGAGACCCAGTACTTC
>TRBJ1-1|-|TRBV6-1|-
CASSEALRGGTEAFF
TGTGCCAGCAGTGAAGCGCTGCGGGGGGGGACTGAAGCTTTCTTT
>TRBJ2-7|few|TRBV2|-
CASRLGGPGDEQYF
TGTGCCAGCAGACTCGGGGGGCCGGGGGACGAGCAGTACTTC
>TRBJ2-5|-|TRBV11-2|-
CASSRRGGETQYF
TGTGCCAGCAGCCGCCGGGGAGGAGAGACCCAGTACTTC
>TRBJ2-1|-|TRBV11-2|-
CASSLGATYNEQFF
TGTGCCAGCAGCTTGGGAGCAACCTACAATGAGCAGTTCTTC
>TRBJ1-1|few|TRBV11-2|-
CASSSLTGLGAFF
TGTGCCAGCAGCTCGCTTACCGGTCTCGGGGCTTTCTTT
>TRBJ2-2|-|TRBV18|-
CASSHGGNTGELFF
TGTGCCAGCTCACACGGGGGTAACACCGGGGAGCTGTTTTTT
>TRBJ2-2|-|TRBV7-2|TRBD2
CASSLGGLAGGELFF
TGTGCCAGCAGCTTGGGCGGACTAGCCGGCGGGGAGCTGTTTTTT
>TRBJ2-3|-|TRBV2|TRBD1
CARAGRTGSTDTQYF
TGTGCCAGGGCGGGGAGGACAGGGAGCACAGATACGCAGTATTTT
>TRBJ2-1|once|TRBV9|TRBD2
CASSVGGRGNNEQFF
TGTGCCAGCAGCGTAGGAGGGCGGGGGAACAATGAGCAGTTCTTC
>TRBJ2-3|-|TRBV11-2|TRBD2
CASHGRGVRDTQYF
TGTGCCAGCCACGGGCGGGGGGTGCGGGATACGCAGTATTTT
>TRBJ2-1|once|TRBV5-1|TRBD1
CASQTGGRSDEQFF
TGCGCCAGCCAGACAGGGGGCCGTAGCGATGAGCAGTTCTTC
>TRBJ2-1|-|TRBV4-1|TRBD2
CASSQDAVSGRFDEQFF
TGCGCCAGCAGCCAAGATGCGGTCAGCGGGAGGTTCGATGAGCAGTTCTTC
>TRBJ2-7|-|TRBV6-5|-
CASSSSELNEQYF
TGTGCCAGCAGTTCCAGCGAGCTAAACGAGCAGTACTTC
>TRBJ2-1|-|TRBV9|TRBD2
CASSQGSGLMFF
TGTGCCAGCAGCCAGGGTAGCGGGTTGATGTTCTTC
>TRBJ2-1|-|TRBV5-4|TRBD2
CASSLGVASGRYNEQFF
TGTGCCAGCAGCCTGGGGGTAGCTAGCGGGAGGTACAATGAGCAGTTCTTC
>TRBJ2-2|-|TRBV11-3|-
CASSSPLGVTGELFF
TGTGCCAGCAGCTCCCCCCTAGGGGTTACCGGGGAGCTGTTTTTT
>TRBJ1-2|-|TRBV11-2|-
CASSQPDKNYGYTF
TGTGCCAGCAGCCAACCGGACAAGAACTATGGCTACACCTTC
>TRBJ1-2|once|TRBV28|TRBD1
CASSSSRPDRGPLGYGYTF
TGTGCCAGCAGTTCGTCCCGACCAGACAGGGGCCCCCTTGGCTATGGCTACACCTTC
>TRBJ2-3|-|TRBV10-2|TRBD2
CASSDGAGGADTQYF
TGCGCCAGCAGTGATGGGGCGGGAGGGGCAGATACGCAGTATTTT
>TRBJ2-7|-|TRBV27|TRBD2
CASSLWVGGTYEQYF
TGTGCCAGCAGTTTATGGGTCGGGGGGACCTACGAGCAGTACTTC
>TRBJ1-2|-|TRBV27|-
CASSLSRENYGYTF
TGTGCCAGCAGTTTATCGCGGGAAAACTATGGCTACACCTTC
>TRBJ1-2|few|TRBV6-5|-
CASSYSFTPHSYGYTF
TGTGCCAGCAGTTACTCGTTCACCCCTCACTCCTATGGCTACACCTTC
>TRBJ2-3|-|TRBV20-1|-
CSARVGDTQYF
TGCAGTGCTAGAGTTGGCGATACGCAGTATTTT
>TRBJ1-6|-|TRBV6-5|-
CASSYLPDRVNSPLHF
TGTGCCAGCAGTTACTTGCCTGACAGAGTCAATTCACCCCTCCACTTT
>TRBJ1-2|-|TRBV6-1|-
CASLGRYGYTF
TGTGCCAGCCTGGGCCGCTATGGCTACACCTTC
>TRBJ1-4|-|TRBV4-2|TRBD1
CASSPLGGGSNEKLFF
TGTGCCAGCAGCCCACTAGGGGGCGGCTCCAATGAAAAACTGTTTTTT
>TRBJ2-7|-|TRBV5-6|-
CASSPRSRGSSYEQYF
TGTGCCAGCAGCCCGAGGTCCAGGGGAAGCTCCTACGAGCAGTACTTC
>TRBJ1-1|-|TRBV19|-
CASSMSVMNTEAFF
TGTGCCAGTAGTATGTCGGTGATGAACACTGAAGCTTTCTTT
>TRBJ1-6|-|TRBV9|-
CASSRVNSPLHF
TGTGCCAGCAGCCGGGTAAATTCACCCCTCCACTTT
>TRBJ1-2|once|TRBV27|TRBD1
CASSPQGGPPYYGYTF
TGTGCCAGCAGTCCCCAGGGGGGACCCCCTTACTATGGCTACACCTTC
>TRBJ2-1|-|TRBV27|-
CASSRGGGYNEQFF
TGTGCCAGCAGCCGGGGAGGCGGGTACAATGAGCAGTTCTTC
>TRBJ1-2|-|TRBV11-1|-
CASSLGSWARPNYGYTF
TGTGCCAGCAGCTTGGGTTCCTGGGCCCGACCTAACTATGGCTACACCTTC
>TRBJ1-2|-|TRBV6-1|-
CASSEYPSGGTSGYTF
TGTGCCAGCAGTGAATACCCCTCAGGAGGCACGTCGGGCTACACCTTC
>TRBJ2-3|-|TRBV4-1|TRBD1
CASSQAPGQTDTQYF
TGCGCCAGCAGCCAAGCTCCGGGACAGACAGATACGCAGTATTTT
>TRBJ2-7|-|TRBV6-5|TRBD1
CASSSPDRGDSYEQYF
TGTGCCAGCAGTTCCCCGGACAGGGGAGATTCATACGAGCAGTACTTC
>TRBJ2-7|-|TRBV28|TRBD1
CASSFYRGRLEQYF
TGTGCCAGCAGTTTCTACAGGGGGCGCCTCGAGCAGTACTTC